These 4 T cell receptor beta chains were sequenced from one sample in a study of T cells in Graves' hyperthyroidism and ophthalmopathy. What was amplified from RNA transcripts were TCR beta CDR3 regions. The TCR CDR3 was amplified in a first-round RT-PCR using the HTBI primer set. TCRdb processed the multiplex PCR reads anew with MiXCR; each CDR3 protein has one entry. Of 95,000 to 100,000 distinct CDR3 sequences listed, about half are singletons. The sequenced sample was blood. The receptor set was obtained from a woman between 40 and 50 years old with Graves' hyperthyroidism.

The V call is TRBV10-3, the J call TRBJ2-5; D is undetermined. CDR1 is ENHRY, CDR2 SYGVKD, per germline. The V end lost 4 bases, the J end lost 4 bases, and 16 bases lay between the germline ends. There are 15 residues in the CDR3. The CDR3 reads CAISVSLASTETQYF. CDR3 in DNA: TGTGCCATCAGTGTCAGCTTGGCCAGTACAGAGACCCAGTACTTC.

The V gene is TRBV20-1, the J gene TRBJ2-7; TRBD2 agrees at 12 bases. The CDR3 covers 14 residues. Germline CDR1 DFQATT, CDR2 SNEGSKA (reference sequence). The CDR3 spells CSVITSGRTYEQYF. The DNA of the CDR3 is TGCAGCGTCATAACTAGCGGGAGGACCTACGAGCAGTACTTC.

This clonotype showed up just once. This sequence joins TRBV13 and TRBJ2-2; 7 bases are shared with TRBD2. J was trimmed by 2 bases and V by 5 bases; bases with no gene match: 14. The CDR3 extends over 18 amino acids. From germline, CDR1 is PRHDT and CDR2 FYEKMQ (reference sequence). Here the CDR3 reads CASSAVAAGTTNTGELFF. The CDR3 DNA reads TGTGCCAGCAGCGCCGTAGCGGCCGGGACTACCAACACCGGGGAGCTGTTTTTT.

The chain is built from TRBV20-1 and TRBJ1-6, with D tentatively TRBD1 (5 bases). The V end lost 4 bases, the J end lost 6 bases, and 16 bases lay between the germline ends. This CDR3 comprises 15 residues. Germline CDR1 is DFQATT and CDR2 is SNEGSKA (reference sequence). CDR3 residues: CSANLGDWSNSPLHF. The CDR3 bases are TGCAGTGCTAATCTCGGGGACTGGAGTAATTCACCCCTCCACTTT.